One TCR beta chain is described in this entry. Its matching antigen is unknown. The data were obtained in a study of radiation and T cells in renal cell carcinoma. Across the study: Nephrectomy followed 15 Gy stereotactic body radiation by 4 weeks.

The time point is: baseline pretreatment blood. Treatment in this sample: 15 Gy SBRT to primary tumor, nephrectomy 4 weeks later. Radiation-treated patients gave blood at baseline, week 2 and week 4. Produced via immunoSEQ multiplex PCR; TCRdb's table is partial and in-frame only. The data hold 90,000 to 95,000 clones, with 82% observed a single time. Study-wide points: In blood, top tumor clones expanded by 2 weeks, shrinking by 4. Baseline intratumoral clonotype presence is unknown without pretreatment biopsies.

The sequence derives from a man between 60 and 75 years old with renal cell carcinoma. This specimen consisted of blood, obtained from a patient whose treatment included radiotherapy and nephrectomy.

The CDR3 nucleotides are TGTGCCAGTAGTATTGAGGAGACCCAGTACTTC. This codes for CASSIEETQYF. The V gene is TRBV19, the J gene TRBJ2-5, with D unclear. The V end was cut by 3 bases, the J end by 5 bases, with 4 bases between. The germline V gene has CDR1 LNHDA and CDR2 SQIVND (reference sequence). There are 11 residues in the CDR3. Supplemented by reference TRBV19 and TRBJ2-5, the full variable domain reads DGGITQSPKYLFRKEGQNVTLSCEQNLNHDAMYWYRQDPGQGLRLIYYSQIVNDFQKGDIAEGYSVSREKKESFPLTVTSAQKNPTAFYLCASSIEETQYFGPGTRLLVL.